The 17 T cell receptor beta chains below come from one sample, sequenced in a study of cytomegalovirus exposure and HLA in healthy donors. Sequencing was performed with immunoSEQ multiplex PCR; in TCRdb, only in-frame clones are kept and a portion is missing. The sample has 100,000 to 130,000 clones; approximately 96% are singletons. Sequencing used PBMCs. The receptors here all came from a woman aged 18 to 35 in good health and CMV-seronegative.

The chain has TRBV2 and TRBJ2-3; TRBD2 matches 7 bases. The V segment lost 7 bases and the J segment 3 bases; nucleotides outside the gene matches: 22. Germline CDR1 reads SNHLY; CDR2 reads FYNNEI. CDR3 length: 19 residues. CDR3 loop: CASMDYGLPSTSLTDTQYF. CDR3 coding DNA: TGTGCCAGCATGGATTACGGTCTCCCTTCGACTAGCCTAACAGATACGCAGTATTTT.

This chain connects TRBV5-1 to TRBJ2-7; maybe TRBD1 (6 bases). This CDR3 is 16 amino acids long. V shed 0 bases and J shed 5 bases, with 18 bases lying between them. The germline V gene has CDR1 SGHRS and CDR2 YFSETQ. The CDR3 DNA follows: TGCGCCAGCAGCTTGGCCGCAGGGGTCGGAGACCACGAGCAGTACTTC. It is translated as CASSLAAGVGDHEQYF.

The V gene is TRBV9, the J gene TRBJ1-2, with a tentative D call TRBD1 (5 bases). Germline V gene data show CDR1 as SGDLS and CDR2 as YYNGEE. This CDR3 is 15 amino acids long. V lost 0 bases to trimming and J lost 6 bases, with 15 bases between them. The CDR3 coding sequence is TGTGCCAGCAGCGTAGGCCACGGGCTCAGGGATGGCTACACCTTC. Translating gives CASSVGHGLRDGYTF.

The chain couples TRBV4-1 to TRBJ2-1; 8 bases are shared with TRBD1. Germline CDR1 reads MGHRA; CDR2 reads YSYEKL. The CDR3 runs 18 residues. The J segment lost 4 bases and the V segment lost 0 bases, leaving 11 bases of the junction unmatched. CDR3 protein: CASSQDGGRGRLYNEQFF. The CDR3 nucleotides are TGCGCCAGCAGCCAAGATGGTGGCAGGGGGCGTCTTTACAATGAGCAGTTCTTC.

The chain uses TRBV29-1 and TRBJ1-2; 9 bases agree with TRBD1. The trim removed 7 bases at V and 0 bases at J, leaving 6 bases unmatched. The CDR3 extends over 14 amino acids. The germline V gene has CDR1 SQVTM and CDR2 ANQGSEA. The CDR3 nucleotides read TGCAGCGCCGGACAGGGGACCACTAACTATGGCTACACCTTC. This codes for CSAGQGTTNYGYTF.

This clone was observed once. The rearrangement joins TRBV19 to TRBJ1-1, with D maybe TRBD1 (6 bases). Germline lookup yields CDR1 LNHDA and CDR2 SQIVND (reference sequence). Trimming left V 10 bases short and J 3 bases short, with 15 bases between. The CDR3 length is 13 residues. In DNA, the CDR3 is TGTGCCACTTCAGGGGCGGTTCACACTGAAGCTTTCTTT. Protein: CATSGAVHTEAFF.

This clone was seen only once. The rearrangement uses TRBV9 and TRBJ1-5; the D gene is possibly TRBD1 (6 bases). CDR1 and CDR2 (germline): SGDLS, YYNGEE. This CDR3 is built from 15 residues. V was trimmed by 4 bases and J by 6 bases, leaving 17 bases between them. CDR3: CASSSSGGLGQPQHF. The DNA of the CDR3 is TGTGCCAGCAGCTCGTCGGGGGGGCTAGGTCAGCCCCAGCATTTT. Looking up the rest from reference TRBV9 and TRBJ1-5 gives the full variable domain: DSGVTQTPKHLITATGQRVTLRCSPRSGDLSVYWYQQSLDQGLQFLIQYYNGEERAKGNILERFSAQQFPDLHSELNLSSLELGDSALYFCASSSSGGLGQPQHFGDGTRLSIL.

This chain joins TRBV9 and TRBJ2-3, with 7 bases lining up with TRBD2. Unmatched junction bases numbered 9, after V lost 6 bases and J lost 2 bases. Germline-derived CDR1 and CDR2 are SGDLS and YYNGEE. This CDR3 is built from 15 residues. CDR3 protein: CASNYGGGSTDTQYF. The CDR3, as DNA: TGTGCCAGCAACTATGGGGGGGGGTCCACAGATACGCAGTATTTT.

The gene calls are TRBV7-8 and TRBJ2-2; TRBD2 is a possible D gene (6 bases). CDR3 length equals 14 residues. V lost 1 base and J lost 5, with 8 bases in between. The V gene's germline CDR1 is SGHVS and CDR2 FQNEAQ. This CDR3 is CASSLGLATGELFF. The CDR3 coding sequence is TGTGCCAGCAGCTTAGGGCTAGCGACCGGGGAGCTGTTTTTT.

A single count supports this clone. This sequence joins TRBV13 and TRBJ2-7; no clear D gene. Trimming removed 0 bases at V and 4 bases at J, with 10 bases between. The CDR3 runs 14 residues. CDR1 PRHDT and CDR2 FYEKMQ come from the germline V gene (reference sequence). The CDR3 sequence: CASSLGSFLYEQYF. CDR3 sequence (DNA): TGTGCCAGCAGCTTAGGGTCCTTTCTGTACGAGCAGTACTTC.

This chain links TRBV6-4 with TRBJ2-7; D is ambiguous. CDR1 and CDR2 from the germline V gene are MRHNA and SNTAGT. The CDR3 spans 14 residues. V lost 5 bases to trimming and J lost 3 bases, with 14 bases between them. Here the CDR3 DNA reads TGTGCCAGCAGTATGATCTGGGCTTACTACGAGCAGTACTTC. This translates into CASSMIWAYYEQYF.

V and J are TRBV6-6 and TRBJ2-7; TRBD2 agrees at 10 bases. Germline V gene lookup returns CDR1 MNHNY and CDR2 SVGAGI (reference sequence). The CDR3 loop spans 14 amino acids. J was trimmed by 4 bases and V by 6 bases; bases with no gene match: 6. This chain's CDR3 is CASRASGGAYEQYF. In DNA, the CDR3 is TGTGCCAGCAGAGCGAGCGGGGGGGCGTACGAGCAGTACTTC.

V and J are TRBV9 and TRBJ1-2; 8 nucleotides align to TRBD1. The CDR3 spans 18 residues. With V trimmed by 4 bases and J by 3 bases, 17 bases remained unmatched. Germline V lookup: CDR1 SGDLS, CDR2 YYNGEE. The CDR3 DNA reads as TGTGCCAGCAGCACGCCAAGGGGGGAGGGGACAGGCGACTATGGCTACACCTTC. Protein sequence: CASSTPRGEGTGDYGYTF.

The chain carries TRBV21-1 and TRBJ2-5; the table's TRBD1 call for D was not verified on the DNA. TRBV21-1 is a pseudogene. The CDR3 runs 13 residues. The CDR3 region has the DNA TGTGCCAGCAGTCTTGACAGCCAAGAGACCCAGTACTTC. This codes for CASSLDSQETQYF.

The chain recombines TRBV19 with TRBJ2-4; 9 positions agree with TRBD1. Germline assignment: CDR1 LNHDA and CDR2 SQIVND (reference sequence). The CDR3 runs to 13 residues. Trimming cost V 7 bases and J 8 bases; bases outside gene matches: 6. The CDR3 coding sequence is TGTGCCAGTACCGGGACAGGGAGACACATTCAGTACTTC. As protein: CASTGTGRHIQYF.

The CDR3 sequence: CASSWGDGGGGYTF. The CDR3 DNA sequence: TGTGCCAGCAGCTGGGGGGACGGGGGAGGCGGCTACACCTTC. The genes are TRBV5-5 and TRBJ1-2, with D perhaps TRBD1 (5 bases). The CDR3 consists of 14 residues. CDR1 is SGHKS and CDR2 is YYEKEE in the germline V gene (reference sequence). Trimming pared 3 bases from V and 8 bases from J, leaving 17 bases between.

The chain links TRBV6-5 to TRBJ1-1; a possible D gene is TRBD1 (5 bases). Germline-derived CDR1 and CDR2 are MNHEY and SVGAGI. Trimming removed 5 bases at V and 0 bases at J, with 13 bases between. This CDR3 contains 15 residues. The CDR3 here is CASSPRTRMNTEAFF. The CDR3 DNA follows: TGTGCCAGCAGTCCCCGGACACGGATGAACACTGAAGCTTTCTTT.